This TCR beta chain was obtained from a study of CD8 T cells in Susac syndrome. Random hexamers were used to reverse transcribe the RNA input (roughly 0.5 to 1 ug). MiXCR, run by TCRdb on the immunoSEQ multiplex PCR reads, gives a single entry per CDR3 protein. The sample lists 200,000 to 250,000 distinct CDR3 sequences, approximately 94% occurring once. TCR beta sequencing covered blood CD8+ and CD4+ T cells. V lost 6 bases and J lost 2, with 16 bases in between. Germline V lookup: CDR1 MNHNY, CDR2 SVGAGI (reference sequence). The CDR3 totals 15 residues. The chain recombines TRBV6-6 with TRBJ1-2; no firm D call. This TCR derives from a human donor with Susac syndrome. Sequencing used CD4+ T cells from PBMCs. Here the CDR3 reads CASRMSIQSNYGYTF. The CDR3 DNA is TGTGCCAGCAGGATGTCCATACAAAGCAACTATGGCTACACCTTC.